This TCR beta chain was identified during a study of blood T cell repertoires in COVID-19. Study-wide background: Sources were T cells, B-cell-depleted T cells, or PBMCs; the material itself was cDNA or gDNA.

Enrolled through a virtual design, the participants were between roughly 18 and 100 years of age and came from some 26 US areas. Trimming removed 4 bases at V and 8 bases at J, with 12 bases between. CDR1 and CDR2 from the germline V gene are SGDLS and YYNGEE. The CDR3 runs to 13 residues. Only in-frame clones appear in the TCRdb table, and some are missing; sequencing was by immunoSEQ multiplex PCR. Altogether roughly 190,000 clones are present, around nine tenths being singletons, with the ten largest covering approximately 0.77%. The material sequenced was PBMCs or T cells enriched from blood (not recorded which). The clonotype was recovered from a woman aged 18-29 years who had recovered from COVID-19. The chain is built from TRBV9 and TRBJ1-4, with D tentatively TRBD1 (5 bases). The CDR3 sequence: CASSRGGDEKLFF. The CDR3 DNA is TGTGCCAGCAGCCGAGGAGGGGACGAAAAACTGTTTTTT.